A selection of T cell receptor beta chains follows, all from one sample in a study of blood T cell repertoires in COVID-19. Assay used: immunoSEQ multiplex PCR; TCRdb lists only in-frame clones, some missing. In the table there are 250,000 or so clones, about 85% of which are singletons. Sequencing input: PBMCs or T cells enriched from blood (not recorded which). The receptors originated from a man younger than 40 who had recovered from COVID-19. Both conserved end residues are part of each CDR3. The D gene is left open where the match is weak. Expanded clones get a size class; other rows say once, few or many, or leave the size out.

v_call,j_call,cdr3_length,d_call,clone_size,cdr3_aa,cdr3_nt
TRBV5-1,TRBJ1-4,16,TRBD1,few,CASSWTGTATNEKLFF,TGCGCCAGCAGCTGGACAGGGACGGCAACTAATGAAAAACTGTTTTTT
TRBV7-6,TRBJ1-2,15,TRBD1,NA,CASSSYRGFSLGYTF,TGTGCCAGCAGCTCGTACAGGGGATTTAGTCTCGGCTACACCTTC
TRBV7-2,TRBJ1-2,14,NA,NA,CASSLDREAHGYTF,TGTGCCAGCAGCTTAGACCGGGAGGCTCATGGCTACACCTTC
TRBV11-1,TRBJ1-2,12,NA,NA,CASSFGAYGYTF,TGTGCCAGCAGCTTTGGGGCATATGGCTACACCTTC
TRBV4-1,TRBJ2-7,14,TRBD1,few,CASSQGAGGYEQYF,TGCGCCAGCAGCCAAGGGGCAGGGGGCTACGAGCAGTACTTC
TRBV7-2,TRBJ2-1,13,NA,few,CASSFGTSREQFF,TGTGCCAGCAGCTTCGGAACTAGCCGAGAGCAGTTCTTC
TRBV12-3/TRBV12-4,TRBJ1-5,13,NA,NA,CASSLAGYQPQHF,TGTGCCAGCAGCCTAGCGGGATATCAGCCCCAGCATTTT
TRBV7-9,TRBJ2-1,13,NA,NA,CASSLLGSNEQFF,TGTGCCAGCAGCTTACTGGGGAGCAATGAGCAGTTCTTC
TRBV7-2,TRBJ2-7,17,TRBD2,NA,CASSPAVGLARAYEQYF,TGTGCCAGCAGCCCAGCAGTGGGACTAGCTCGGGCCTACGAGCAGTACTTC
TRBV11-2,TRBJ2-1,17,TRBD2,NA,CASSTTIAGGGGNEQFF,TGTGCCAGCAGCACAACAATAGCGGGAGGGGGGGGCAATGAGCAGTTCTTC
TRBV19,TRBJ2-1,14,NA,NA,CASSRRGSYNEQFF,TGTGCCAGTAGTAGGCGGGGCTCCTACAATGAGCAGTTCTTC
TRBV18,TRBJ1-2,16,TRBD1,NA,CASSPPLTGGGYGYTF,TGTGCCAGCTCACCACCTTTGACAGGGGGCGGCTATGGCTACACCTTC
TRBV3-1/TRBV3-2,TRBJ2-7,12,NA,NA,CASSQDFSGQYF,TGTGCCAGCAGCCAAGACTTCAGCGGGCAGTACTTC
TRBV9,TRBJ2-1,15,TRBD1,NA,CASSPWDRVDNEQFF,TGTGCCAGCAGCCCTTGGGACAGGGTGGACAATGAGCAGTTCTTC
TRBV11-2,TRBJ2-1,18,TRBD2,NA,CASSFGGAAGGSYNEQFF,TGTGCCAGCAGCTTCGGAGGTGCGGCGGGGGGCTCCTACAATGAGCAGTTCTTC
TRBV19,TRBJ1-1,13,TRBD1,NA,CASNHRGNTEAFF,TGTGCCAGTAACCACAGGGGGAACACTGAAGCTTTCTTT
TRBV28,TRBJ2-1,12,NA,NA,CASRTQGNEQFF,TGTGCCAGCAGAACACAGGGCAATGAGCAGTTCTTC
TRBV2,TRBJ2-1,16,NA,NA,CASAAQAARSYNEQFF,TGTGCCAGCGCAGCACAGGCAGCTAGATCCTACAATGAGCAGTTCTTC
TRBV28,TRBJ2-7,15,TRBD1,NA,CASSFSGTARYEQYF,TGTGCCAGCAGCTTCTCCGGGACAGCTCGCTACGAGCAGTACTTC
TRBV2,TRBJ1-2,14,TRBD1,NA,CASRTGATNYGYTF,TGTGCCAGCAGGACAGGGGCGACTAACTATGGCTACACCTTC
TRBV5-1,TRBJ2-1,18,TRBD2,NA,CASSLEASGSISYNEQFF,TGCGCCAGCAGCTTGGAGGCTAGCGGGAGTATCTCCTACAATGAGCAGTTCTTC
TRBV4-2,TRBJ1-2,11,TRBD1,NA,CASSQGRDRVF,TGTGCCAGCAGCCAAGGGCGGGACAGGGTCTTC
TRBV11-2,TRBJ2-7,14,NA,NA,CASSPNRDSYEQYF,TGTGCCAGCAGCCCTAACAGGGATTCCTACGAGCAGTACTTC
TRBV12-3/TRBV12-4,TRBJ1-1,11,NA,NA,CASSSGRSAFF,TGTGCCAGCAGTTCAGGGAGGTCGGCTTTCTTT
TRBV9,TRBJ2-3,17,TRBD1,NA,CASSFSSGGKSTDTQYF,TGTGCCAGCAGCTTTTCCTCAGGGGGCAAAAGCACAGATACGCAGTATTTT
TRBV6-5,TRBJ1-2,13,TRBD1,NA,CASRAGTGNGYTF,TGTGCCAGCAGAGCCGGGACAGGGAATGGCTACACCTTC
TRBV5-1,TRBJ1-6,16,NA,NA,CASSLGSTTYNSPLHF,TGCGCCAGCAGCTTGGGGAGCACCACGTATAATTCACCCCTCCACTTT
TRBV3-1/TRBV3-2,TRBJ1-6,12,NA,once,CASSQGSKPLHF,TGTGCCAGCAGCCAAGGTAGCAAACCCCTCCACTTT
TRBV19,TRBJ1-1,15,NA,few,CATKEENIFNTEAFF,TGTGCCACAAAGGAGGAAAATATATTTAACACTGAAGCTTTCTTT
TRBV4-1,TRBJ2-7,15,NA,once,CASSQDFPGPYEQYF,TGCGCCAGCAGCCAAGATTTCCCTGGGCCCTACGAGCAGTACTTC
TRBV11-2,TRBJ1-1,12,TRBD1,NA,CASSLDDRVAFF,TGTGCCAGCAGCTTGGACGACAGGGTAGCTTTCTTT